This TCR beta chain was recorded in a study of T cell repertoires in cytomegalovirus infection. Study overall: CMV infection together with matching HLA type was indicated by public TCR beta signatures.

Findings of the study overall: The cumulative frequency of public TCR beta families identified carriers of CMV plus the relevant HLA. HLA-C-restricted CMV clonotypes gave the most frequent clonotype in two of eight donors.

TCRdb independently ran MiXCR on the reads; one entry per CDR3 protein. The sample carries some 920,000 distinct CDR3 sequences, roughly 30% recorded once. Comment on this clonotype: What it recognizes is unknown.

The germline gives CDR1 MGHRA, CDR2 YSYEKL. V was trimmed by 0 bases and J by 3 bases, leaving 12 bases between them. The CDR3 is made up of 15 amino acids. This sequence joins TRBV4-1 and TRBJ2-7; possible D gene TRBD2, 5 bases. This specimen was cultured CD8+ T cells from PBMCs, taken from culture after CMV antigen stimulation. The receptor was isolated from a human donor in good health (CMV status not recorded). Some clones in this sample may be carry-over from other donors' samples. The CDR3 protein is CASSQDRGSVYEQYF. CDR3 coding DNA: TGCGCCAGCAGCCAAGATCGGGGTAGCGTCTACGAGCAGTACTTC.